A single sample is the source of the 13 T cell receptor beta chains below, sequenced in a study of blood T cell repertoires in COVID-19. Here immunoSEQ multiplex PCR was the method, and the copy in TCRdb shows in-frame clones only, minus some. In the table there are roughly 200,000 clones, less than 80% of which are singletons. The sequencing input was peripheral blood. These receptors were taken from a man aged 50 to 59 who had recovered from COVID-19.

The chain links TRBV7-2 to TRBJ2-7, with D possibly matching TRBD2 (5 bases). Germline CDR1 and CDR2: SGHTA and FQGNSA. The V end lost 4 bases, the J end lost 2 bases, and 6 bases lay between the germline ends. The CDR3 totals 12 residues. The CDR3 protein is CASSSGAYEQYF. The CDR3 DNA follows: TGTGCCAGCAGCTCCGGGGCCTACGAGCAGTACTTC.

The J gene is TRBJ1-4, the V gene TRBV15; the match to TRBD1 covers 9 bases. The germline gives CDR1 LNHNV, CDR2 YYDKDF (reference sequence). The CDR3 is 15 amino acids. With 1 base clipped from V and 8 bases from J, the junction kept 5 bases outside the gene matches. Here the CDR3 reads CATSRVTGGREKLFF. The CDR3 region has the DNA TGTGCCACCAGCAGAGTGACAGGGGGGAGAGAAAAACTGTTTTTT.

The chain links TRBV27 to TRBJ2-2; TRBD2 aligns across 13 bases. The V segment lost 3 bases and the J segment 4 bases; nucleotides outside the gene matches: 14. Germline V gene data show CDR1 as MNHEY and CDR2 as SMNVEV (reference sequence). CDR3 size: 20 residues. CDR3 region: CASSFPGLAGSVPSTGELFF. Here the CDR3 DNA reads TGTGCCAGCAGTTTCCCGGGACTAGCGGGATCCGTACCGAGCACCGGGGAGCTGTTTTTT.

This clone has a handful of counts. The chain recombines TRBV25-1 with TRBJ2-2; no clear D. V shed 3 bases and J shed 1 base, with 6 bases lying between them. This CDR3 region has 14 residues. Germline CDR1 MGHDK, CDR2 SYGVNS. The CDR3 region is CASSDEQNTGELFF. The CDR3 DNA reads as TGTGCCAGCAGTGATGAGCAGAACACCGGGGAGCTGTTTTTT.

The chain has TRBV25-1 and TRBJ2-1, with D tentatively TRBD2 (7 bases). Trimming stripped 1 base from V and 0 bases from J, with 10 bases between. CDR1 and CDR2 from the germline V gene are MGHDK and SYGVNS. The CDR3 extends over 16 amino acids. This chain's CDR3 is CASSEWGGGSYNEQFF. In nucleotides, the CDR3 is TGTGCCAGCAGTGAATGGGGAGGGGGCTCCTACAATGAGCAGTTCTTC.

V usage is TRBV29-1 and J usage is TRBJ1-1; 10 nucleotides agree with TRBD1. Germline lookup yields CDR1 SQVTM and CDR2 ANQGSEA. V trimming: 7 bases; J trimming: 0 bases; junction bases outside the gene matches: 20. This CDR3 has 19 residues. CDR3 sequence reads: CSATMRQGASARMNTEAFF. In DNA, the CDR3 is TGCAGCGCCACCATGAGACAGGGGGCGTCCGCCAGAATGAACACTGAAGCTTTCTTT.

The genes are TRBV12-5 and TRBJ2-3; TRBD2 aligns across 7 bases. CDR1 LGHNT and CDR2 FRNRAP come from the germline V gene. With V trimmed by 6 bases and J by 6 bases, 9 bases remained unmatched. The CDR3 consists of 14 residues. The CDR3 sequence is CASGPAGLGDTQYF. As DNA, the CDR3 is TGTGCTAGTGGCCCAGCGGGATTGGGGGATACGCAGTATTTT.

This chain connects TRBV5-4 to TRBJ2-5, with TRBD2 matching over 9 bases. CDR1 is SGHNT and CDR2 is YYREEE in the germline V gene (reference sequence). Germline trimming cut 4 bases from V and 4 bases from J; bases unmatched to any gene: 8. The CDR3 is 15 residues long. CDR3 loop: CASSASGKSTETQYF. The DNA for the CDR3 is TGTGCCAGCAGCGCTAGCGGGAAAAGTACAGAGACCCAGTACTTC.

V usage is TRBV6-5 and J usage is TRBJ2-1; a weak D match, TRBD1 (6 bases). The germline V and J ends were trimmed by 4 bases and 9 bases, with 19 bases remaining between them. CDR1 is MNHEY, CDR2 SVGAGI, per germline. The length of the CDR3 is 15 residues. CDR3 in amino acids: CASSSPGQTGREQFF. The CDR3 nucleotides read TGTGCCAGCAGTTCACCGGGACAAACTGGGCGTGAGCAGTTCTTC.

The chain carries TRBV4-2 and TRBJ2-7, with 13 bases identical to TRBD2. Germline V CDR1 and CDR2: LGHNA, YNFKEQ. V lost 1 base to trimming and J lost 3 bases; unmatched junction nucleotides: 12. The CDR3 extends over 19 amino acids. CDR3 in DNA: TGTGCCAGCAGCCAAGCCGGGACTAGCGGGACCGGGGGGAACTACGAGCAGTACTTC. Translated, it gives CASSQAGTSGTGGNYEQYF.

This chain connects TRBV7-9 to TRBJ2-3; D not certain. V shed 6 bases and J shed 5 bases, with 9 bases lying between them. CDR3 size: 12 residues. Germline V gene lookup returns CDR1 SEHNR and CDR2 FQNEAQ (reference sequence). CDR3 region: CASRVLRDTQYF. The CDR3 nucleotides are TGTGCCAGCAGAGTACTCCGAGATACGCAGTATTTT.

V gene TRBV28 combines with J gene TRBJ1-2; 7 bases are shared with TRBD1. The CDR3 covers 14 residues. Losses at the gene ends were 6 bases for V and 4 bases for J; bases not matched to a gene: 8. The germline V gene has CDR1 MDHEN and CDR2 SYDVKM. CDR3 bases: TGTGCCAGCAGGAAACAGGGGCCCCGCTATGGCTACACCTTC. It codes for CASRKQGPRYGYTF.

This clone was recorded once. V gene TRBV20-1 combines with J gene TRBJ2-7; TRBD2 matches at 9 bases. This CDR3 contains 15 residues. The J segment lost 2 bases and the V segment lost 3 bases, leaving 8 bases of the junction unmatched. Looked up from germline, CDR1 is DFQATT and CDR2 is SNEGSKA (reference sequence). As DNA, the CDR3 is TGCAGTGCTAGTGAAACGACTAGCGGCGCCTACGAGCAGTACTTC. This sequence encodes CSASETTSGAYEQYF.